A selection of T cell receptor beta chains follows, all from one sample in a study of T cells in Graves' hyperthyroidism and ophthalmopathy. TCRdb reprocessed the multiplex PCR reads with MiXCR, giving one entry per CDR3 protein. The sample lists about 96,000 distinct CDR3 sequences, about 51% occurring once. Sequencing was performed on blood. Every receptor here comes from a woman aged 40 to 50 with Graves' hyperthyroidism. The CDR3 runs from the conserved cysteine through the conserved F or W. D genes are given only for firm matches. Expanded clones are given a class, and other clones once, few, many or no size at all.

J,V,size,D,CDR3,DNA
TRBJ2-7,TRBV7-9,.,.,CASSLRPAMNEQYF,TGTGCCAGCAGCTTACGGCCAGCCATGAACGAGCAGTACTTC
TRBJ1-1,TRBV6-5,many,TRBD1,CASRPTGARTEAFF,TGTGCCAGCAGACCGACAGGGGCGCGGACTGAAGCTTTCTTT
TRBJ1-1,TRBV7-9,few,TRBD1,CASSGQGSNTEAFF,TGTGCCAGCAGCGGACAGGGATCCAACACTGAAGCTTTCTTT
TRBJ1-4,TRBV7-9,.,TRBD1,CASSLFTGAEEKLFF,TGTGCCAGCAGCTTATTTACAGGGGCTGAGGAAAAACTGTTTTTT
TRBJ1-6,TRBV7-8,many,TRBD1,CASSLQGQDNSPLHF,TGTGCCAGCAGCTTACAGGGACAGGATAATTCACCCCTCCACTTT
TRBJ2-7,TRBV13,many,.,CASSFPEGVHEQYF,TGTGCCAGCAGCTTTCCCGAGGGAGTCCACGAGCAGTACTTC
TRBJ1-4,TRBV5-1,many,.,CASSLDRVEEKLFF,TGCGCCAGCAGCTTGGACAGGGTAGAAGAAAAACTGTTTTTT
TRBJ2-7,TRBV6-5,many,.,CASTSSGARYEQYF,TGTGCCAGCACCTCGTCCGGGGCCCGCTACGAGCAGTACTTC
TRBJ1-4,TRBV7-9,many,.,CASTPGRGNEKLFF,TGTGCCAGCACCCCAGGGCGCGGTAATGAAAAACTGTTTTTT
TRBJ2-7,TRBV7-2,many,.,CASSLTGDSYEQYF,TGTGCCAGCAGCTTAACCGGGGACTCCTACGAGCAGTACTTC
TRBJ1-1,TRBV7-7,.,.,CASSLARVAFF,TGTGCCAGCAGCTTAGCTAGGGTGGCTTTCTTT
TRBJ1-6,TRBV6-5,many,TRBD1,CASRAGTDNSPLHF,TGTGCCAGCAGAGCCGGGACAGATAATTCACCCCTCCACTTT
TRBJ1-5,TRBV20-1,many,TRBD1,CSARPPDRAQPQHF,TGCAGTGCTAGACCCCCGGACAGGGCTCAGCCCCAGCATTTT
TRBJ1-2,TRBV7-9,.,.,CASSAVRGKGGGYTF,TGTGCCAGCAGCGCCGTTAGGGGGAAAGGTGGAGGCTACACCTTC
TRBJ2-2,TRBV6-1,.,TRBD2,CASIGTSAGELFF,TGTGCCAGCATCGGGACTAGCGCCGGTGAGCTGTTTTTT
TRBJ2-7,TRBV20-1,.,TRBD1,CSARVSDRGQYEQYF,TGCAGTGCTAGAGTGTCGGACAGGGGGCAATACGAGCAGTACTTC
TRBJ2-5,TRBV5-1,.,.,CASSKLGRTETQYF,TGCGCCAGCAGCAAACTGGGACGAACGGAGACCCAGTACTTC
TRBJ1-4,TRBV6-6,many,.,CAHNLAGEKLFF,TGTGCCCATAACCTTGCGGGGGAAAAACTGTTTTTT
TRBJ1-1,TRBV12-3/TRBV12-4,few,.,CASSRTGQGDTEAFF,TGTGCCAGCTCACGAACAGGCCAGGGTGACACTGAAGCTTTCTTT
TRBJ1-1,TRBV29-1,.,TRBD1,CSVTGFTEAFF,TGCAGCGTGACAGGGTTCACTGAAGCTTTCTTT
TRBJ1-4,TRBV29-1,.,TRBD1,CSLGTGREKLFF,TGCAGCTTGGGGACAGGGAGGGAAAAACTGTTTTTT
TRBJ1-5,TRBV10-3,.,TRBD1,CAISEGGQPRHF,TGTGCCATCAGTGAGGGGGGACAGCCCCGGCATTTT
TRBJ2-2,TRBV15,.,TRBD2,CATSSPGTSGWTGELFF,TGTGCCACCAGCAGCCCAGGGACTAGCGGGTGGACCGGGGAGCTGTTTTTT
TRBJ1-1,TRBV7-9,many,.,CASSLGALTGTEAFF,TGTGCCAGCAGCTTAGGGGCGCTTACAGGCACTGAAGCTTTCTTT
TRBJ2-7,TRBV15,.,.,CATSRDRGDYEQYF,TGTGCCACCAGCAGAGATCGCGGGGATTACGAGCAGTACTTC